Below, 26 T cell receptor beta chains from the same sample are listed, as sequenced in a study of T cells in Graves' hyperthyroidism and ophthalmopathy. Regions amplified from RNA transcripts were the TCR beta CDR3 regions. TCR CDR3 underwent first-round RT-PCR with the HTBI primer set. TCRdb re-derived calls from the multiplex PCR reads in MiXCR, one entry per CDR3 protein. The sample consists of nearly 600,000 distinct CDR3 sequences, approximately 15% of them appearing once. Sequenced material: blood. These receptor sequences come from a woman aged 25 to 39 with Graves' hyperthyroidism that later progressed to Graves' ophthalmopathy.

The chain carries TRBV28 and TRBJ2-5; TRBD1 matches at 9 bases. The CDR3 contains 14 residues. In germline, CDR1 is MDHEN, CDR2 SYDVKM. The ends lost 6 bases at V and 5 bases at J; junction bases unmatched: 7. Here the CDR3 reads CASSSTGGDETQYF. The DNA for the CDR3 is TGTGCCAGCAGCTCTACAGGGGGCGACGAGACCCAGTACTTC.

This clonotype came up many times. The CDR3 loop reads CASSVAREIWDSPLHF. CDR3 in DNA: TGTGCCAGCAGCGTAGCCAGGGAAATTTGGGATTCACCCCTCCACTTT. The rearrangement joins TRBV9 to TRBJ1-6, with D possibly matching TRBD1 (5 bases). The germline V and J ends were trimmed by 0 bases and 8 bases, with 15 bases remaining between them. This CDR3 region has 16 residues. Germline CDR1 reads SGDLS; CDR2 reads YYNGEE. Using reference TRBV9 and TRBJ1-6 for the parts outside the CDR3, the full variable domain is DSGVTQTPKHLITATGQRVTLRCSPRSGDLSVYWYQQSLDQGLQFLIQYYNGEERAKGNILERFSAQQFPDLHSELNLSSLELGDSALYFCASSVAREIWDSPLHFGNGTRLTVT.

This clonotype appeared many times. The CDR3, as DNA: TGTGCCAGCAGCGTAGGATTCGCTCGACCCTACGAGCAGTACTTC. Amino acid sequence: CASSVGFARPYEQYF. The J gene is TRBJ2-7, the V gene TRBV9; D unresolved. V dropped 0 bases and J dropped 2 bases, with 12 bases sitting between them. This CDR3 comprises 15 residues. From germline, CDR1 is SGDLS and CDR2 YYNGEE.

This clonotype was picked up many times. The CDR3: CATSDYTSGDNEQFF. In nucleotides, the CDR3 is TGTGCCACCAGTGATTACACTAGCGGGGACAATGAGCAGTTCTTC. The gene calls are TRBV24-1 and TRBJ2-1; TRBD2 agrees at 10 bases. Germline CDR1 KGHDR, CDR2 SFDVKD. The CDR3 covers 15 residues. The trim removed 2 bases at V and 5 bases at J, leaving 2 bases unmatched.

The chain joins TRBV3-1 to TRBJ1-1, with unresolved D. The CDR3 spans 14 residues. V was pared by 5 bases and J by 1 base, with 11 bases between. Germline CDR1 LGHDT, CDR2 YNNKEL (reference sequence). The CDR3 bases are TGTGCCAGCAGCGCCGGGCGAGGGAACACTGAAGCTTTCTTT. Its translation: CASSAGRGNTEAFF.

The table lists this clonotype with many counts. The gene calls are TRBV10-3 and TRBJ1-4; unclear D gene. Between the trimmed V and J ends, which lost 10 bases and 4 bases, there was a span of 16 bases. Germline-derived CDR1 and CDR2 are ENHRY and SYGVKD. CDR3 length: 14 amino acids. The chain's CDR3 is CATTNSGRNEKLFF. The CDR3 bases are TGTGCCACCACCAACAGTGGTCGTAATGAAAAACTGTTTTTT.

This clonotype was seen many times. The V gene is TRBV30, the J gene TRBJ1-1; no clear D gene. Germline CDR1 and CDR2: GTSNPN and SVGIG (reference sequence). The V and J ends lost 6 bases and 6 bases respectively, with 11 bases between them. This CDR3 is 11 amino acids long. Here the CDR3 reads CACSRVAEAFF. The DNA for the CDR3 is TGTGCCTGCTCGAGGGTCGCTGAAGCTTTCTTT.

This clonotype was observed at least ten times. The chain employs TRBV6-2 or TRBV6-3 and TRBJ2-4, with 13 bases aligning to TRBD2. J was trimmed by 0 bases and V by 2 bases; bases with no gene match: 7. The CDR3 has 19 residues. CDR1 and CDR2 from the germline V gene are MNHEY and SVGEGT. The CDR3 coding sequence is TGTGCCAGCAGTTACGCCGGGACTAGCGGGATCGTAGCCAAAAACATTCAGTACTTC. It translates to CASSYAGTSGIVAKNIQYF.

This clonotype was seen ten or more times. CDR3 nucleotides: TGTGCCAGCAGCCCGATACAGGGGAGGAATGAAAAACTGTTTTTT. As protein: CASSPIQGRNEKLFF. This chain links TRBV3-1 with TRBJ1-4; TRBD1 matches 7 bases. V lost 4 bases to trimming and J lost 5 bases; unmatched junction nucleotides: 7. The CDR3 runs 15 residues. The germline V gene encodes CDR1 LGHDT and CDR2 YNNKEL (reference sequence).

This clonotype appeared many times. The rearrangement links TRBV11-3 to TRBJ2-7; D not resolved. The CDR3 spans 14 residues. V shed 0 bases and J shed 4 bases, with 10 bases lying between them. In germline, CDR1 is SGHNT, CDR2 YENEEA. The CDR3: CASSLDAMVYEQYF. CDR3 in DNA: TGTGCCAGCAGCTTAGACGCAATGGTATACGAGCAGTACTTC.

The V and J genes are TRBV20-1 and TRBJ1-5; 9 bases map to TRBD1. Germline lookup yields CDR1 DFQATT and CDR2 SNEGSKA (reference sequence). The CDR3 contains 12 residues. Germline trimming cut 6 bases from V and 4 bases from J; bases unmatched to any gene: 1. The CDR3 reads CSAGTGNQPQHF. DNA of the CDR3: TGCAGTGCAGGGACAGGGAATCAGCCCCAGCATTTT.

There are many counts of this clonotype. The gene calls are TRBV2 and TRBJ1-2; 8 positions agree with TRBD1. This CDR3 comprises 14 residues. V shed 6 bases and J 6 bases; nucleotides not matched to a gene: 9. Germline lookup yields CDR1 SNHLY and CDR2 FYNNEI. CDR3 DNA: TGTGCCAGCAGGGAAACCGCAGGGGGCCATGGCTACACCTTC. Translation gives CASRETAGGHGYTF.

At least ten counts were recorded for this clonotype. The chain recombines TRBV20-1 with TRBJ1-6; 7 nucleotides match TRBD1. V was clipped by 5 bases and J by 10 bases; unmatched bases: 8. The CDR3 totals 13 residues. The germline CDR1 and CDR2 sequences are DFQATT and SNEGSKA (reference sequence). The CDR3 DNA reads as TGCAGTGCTCCACGACAGGGAGGATCACCCCTCCACTTT. It yields the protein CSAPRQGGSPLHF.

This chain joins TRBV24-1 and TRBJ2-2, with no clear D. V was cut by 5 bases and J by 5 bases, with 14 bases left in between. In germline, CDR1 is KGHDR, CDR2 SFDVKD. The CDR3 loop spans 15 amino acids. The CDR3 reads CATSAARVMTGELFF. The CDR3 nucleotides are TGTGCCACCAGTGCGGCCCGGGTTATGACCGGGGAGCTGTTTTTT.

At least ten counts were recorded for this clonotype. The chain joins TRBV28 to TRBJ1-1; TRBD1 is a possible D gene (5 bases). The CDR3 loop spans 14 amino acids. Germline CDR1 MDHEN, CDR2 SYDVKM. Trimming removed 2 bases from V and 4 bases from J, with 11 bases in between. DNA for the CDR3: TGTGCCAGCAGTTTACCCGGGGCCATCACTGAAGCTTTCTTT. This gives the protein CASSLPGAITEAFF.

This clonotype was seen many times. This sequence joins TRBV12-3 or TRBV12-4 and TRBJ2-7; 11 bases are a match to TRBD1. This CDR3 spans 16 amino acids. V lost 5 bases, J lost 6 bases, and 12 bases stayed unmatched. The CDR3 nucleotides read TGTGCCAGCAGTCCTTGGACAGGGGGCGGGTATAGCGAGCAGTACTTC. Its protein product is CASSPWTGGGYSEQYF.

This clonotype was recorded at least ten times. The rearrangement links TRBV11-2 to TRBJ1-5, with 8 bases lining up with TRBD1. The junction had 6 bases not matched to a gene; V was cut back by 3 bases and J by 5 bases. The CDR3 has 15 residues. The germline V gene has CDR1 SGHAT and CDR2 FQNNGV. The CDR3 loop is CASSFGQGAYQPQHF. DNA of the CDR3: TGTGCCAGCAGCTTCGGGCAGGGGGCTTATCAGCCCCAGCATTTT.

This clonotype was found many times. The V and J genes are TRBV20-1 and TRBJ2-7, with D unclear. This CDR3 contains 12 residues. The germline CDR1 and CDR2 sequences are DFQATT and SNEGSKA (reference sequence). V dropped 3 bases and J dropped 5 bases, with 11 bases sitting between them. For the CDR3, the DNA is TGCAGTGCTAGCCCCACGGTCGACGAGCAGTACTTC. Its translation: CSASPTVDEQYF.

This clonotype was seen many times. The CDR3 DNA sequence: TGTGCCAGCAGTGAATTAGCGGGAGGTTTCCAAGAGACCCAGTACTTC. Protein sequence: CASSELAGGFQETQYF. V usage is TRBV25-1 and J usage is TRBJ2-5; TRBD2 agrees at 10 bases. V lost 1 base to trimming and J lost 1 base; unmatched junction nucleotides: 3. The CDR3 is 16 residues long. CDR1 and CDR2 from the germline V gene are MGHDK and SYGVNS.

There are many counts of this clonotype. One junction end disagrees with the germline gene, perhaps due to a read error. This rearrangement joins TRBV10-3 to TRBJ1-2; D gene ambiguous. This CDR3 has 15 residues. Germline CDR1 and CDR2: ENHRY and SYGVKD. In DNA form, the CDR3 reads TGTGCCATCAGTGAGTCTCTTGTGCGCAACTCTGGCTACACCTTC. Translating it yields CAISESLVRNSGYTF.

This clonotype showed up just a few times. This rearrangement joins TRBV10-3 to TRBJ1-5, with 7 bases lining up with TRBD1. V lost 6 bases, J lost 3 bases, and 8 bases stayed unmatched. The V gene's germline CDR1 is ENHRY and CDR2 SYGVKD. The CDR3 extends over 15 amino acids. In DNA form, the CDR3 reads TGTGCCATCAGACCTCAGGGGGGAAACAATCAGCCCCAGCATTTT. Protein product: CAIRPQGGNNQPQHF.

This clonotype was observed at least ten times. The chain combines TRBV28 with TRBJ1-5; 7 bases line up with TRBD1. The CDR3 has 13 residues. CDR1 and CDR2 (germline): MDHEN, SYDVKM. J lost 10 bases, V lost 7 bases, and 10 bases had no gene match. CDR3 bases: TGTGCCAGCAATGAGGGGGCGATTGTCCCCCAGCATTTT. Its translation is CASNEGAIVPQHF.

A few counts support this clonotype. V and J are TRBV12-3 or TRBV12-4 and TRBJ2-1, with 9 bases identical to TRBD2. The CDR3 has 17 amino acids. Unmatched junction bases numbered 13, after V lost 3 bases and J lost 7 bases. The CDR3 coding sequence is TGTGCCAGCAGTTTGAAGACTAGCGGTCTACTGAGGAATGAGCAGTTCTTC. Translating gives CASSLKTSGLLRNEQFF.

This clonotype was seen many times. This chain connects TRBV7-2 to TRBJ1-5, with D hard to call. The length of the CDR3 is 13 residues. V lost 2 bases and J lost 1, with 3 bases in between. Per the germline V gene, CDR1 is SGHTA and CDR2 is FQGNSA. The CDR3 protein is CASSLPSNQPQHF. The CDR3 region has the DNA TGTGCCAGCAGCTTACCCAGCAATCAGCCCCAGCATTTT.

This clonotype has just a few counts. A much larger clonotype is one base distant, so this may be a read error. The chain joins TRBV2 to TRBJ2-2, with D possibly matching TRBD2 (6 bases). In germline, CDR1 is SNHLY, CDR2 FYNNEI. The length of the CDR3 is 15 residues. CDR3: CASSVSGAQSGGLFF. CDR3 DNA sequence: TGTGCCAGCAGTGTTTCCGGGGCGCAATCCGGGGGGCTGTTTTTT.

The chain couples TRBV7-9 to TRBJ1-2; the D is unclear. Trimming pared 0 bases from V and 6 bases from J, leaving 17 bases between. The germline CDR1 and CDR2 sequences are SEHNR and FQNEAQ (reference sequence). The CDR3 extends over 16 amino acids. The CDR3 sequence is CASSLAPDGPSDGYTF. In DNA, the CDR3 is TGTGCCAGCAGCTTAGCCCCGGACGGACCCAGCGATGGCTACACCTTC.